A few counts support the clone carrying this T cell receptor beta chain. Described time point: persistent/refractory GD, antithyroid drugs over 5 years with positive TRAb. TCR sequences were obtained from RNA taken from PBMCs. These data originate in a study of regulatory T cells in long-lasting Graves disease. HTBI primers from iRepertoire and Arm-PCR of CDR3 regions yielded the TCR beta libraries. In the original analysis: Identified across the samples were over 50 TRBV segments and about 14 TRBJ segments. TCRdb recomputed calls from the multiplex PCR reads with MiXCR, one row per CDR3 protein. The V and J calls, along with clone size, are taken from TCRdb and not from the paper's own processing. The table has some 280,000 distinct CDR3 sequences, around 23% seen once. Specimen: peripheral blood mononuclear cells (PBMCs), collected when the disease was refractory, from a patient treated with antithyroid drugs. This TCR was recovered from a female donor with Graves disease.

The CDR3 DNA follows: TGTGCCAGCAGCCTCGGACTTGAGCAGTTCTTC. Translated, it gives CASSLGLEQFF. The V gene is TRBV6-2 or TRBV6-3, the J gene TRBJ2-1, with a possible D match to TRBD2 (5 bases). CDR3 length equals 11 residues. V shed 6 bases and J shed 9 bases, with 9 bases lying between them. Germline lookup yields CDR1 MNHEY and CDR2 SVGEGT.